The 18 T cell receptor beta chains below all came from one sample that was sequenced in a study of blood T cell repertoires in COVID-19 (dated by TCRdb to the early 2020s). Library construction relied on the immunoSEQ multiplex PCR assay. This is the immuneACCESS table as TCRdb keeps it, with only in-frame sequences that have V and J called. A part of the clones is gone; compared with another copy, unresolved V genes explain less than half, and the rest is unexplained. Within this sample are approximately 210,000 clones, with around 81% of them counted one time only. Around 9% of the sample is in the top ten clones. The sample taken for sequencing was PBMCs or T cells enriched from blood (not recorded which). These receptors were obtained from a woman aged 45-59 years with acute COVID-19.

V and J are TRBV2 and TRBJ1-5; 8 positions match TRBD1. Trimming removed 6 bases from V and 5 bases from J; junction bases left unmatched: 3. Germline V gives CDR1 SNHLY, CDR2 FYNNEI. The CDR3 runs to 13 residues. CDR3 nucleotides: TGTGCCAGCAGGGGGACAGGCCATCAGCCCCAGCATTTT. Protein product: CASRGTGHQPQHF.

V usage is TRBV5-1 and J usage is TRBJ1-1; tentatively, D is TRBD1 (5 bases). This CDR3 is 16 amino acids long. From germline, CDR1 is SGHRS and CDR2 YFSETQ. Trimming shortened V by 2 bases and J by 4 bases, and 18 bases separated the two germline ends. DNA of the CDR3: TGCGCCAGCAGCTTTTCGCAGGGAGGGGTGGGCACTGAAGCTTTCTTT. It is translated as CASSFSQGGVGTEAFF.

In its sample, this clone was seen a few times. The V gene is TRBV5-1, the J gene TRBJ1-5, with D tentatively TRBD1 (6 bases). This CDR3 comprises 18 residues. In germline, CDR1 is SGHRS, CDR2 YFSETQ. V was cut by 0 bases and J by 0 bases, with 16 bases left in between. CDR3 in amino acids: CASSLGDTRGNSNQPQHF. CDR3 nucleotides: TGCGCCAGCAGCTTGGGGGACACGAGGGGAAATAGCAATCAGCCCCAGCATTTT.

The table lists this clone with a few counts. CDR3 nucleotides: TGTGCCAGCAATTGGGGTTCGGGGGTCTCACCCCTCCACTTT. It translates to CASNWGSGVSPLHF. The rearrangement uses TRBV28 and TRBJ1-6, with D tentatively TRBD1 (5 bases). The germline V gene has CDR1 MDHEN and CDR2 SYDVKM. The CDR3 runs 14 residues. V shed 7 bases and J shed 10 bases, with 17 bases lying between them.

The chain carries TRBV15 and TRBJ2-7; TRBD2 agrees at 11 bases. J lost 5 bases, V lost 5 bases, and 11 bases had no gene match. The CDR3 is made up of 16 amino acids. Germline CDR1 is LNHNV and CDR2 is YYDKDF (reference sequence). Here the CDR3 reads CATSGGLADVKDEQYF. The CDR3 nucleotides are TGTGCCACCAGCGGGGGACTAGCGGATGTAAAGGACGAGCAGTACTTC.

In its sample, this clone was seen a few times. The chain recombines TRBV15 with TRBJ1-5; D may be TRBD1 (6 bases). Between the trimmed V and J ends, which lost 4 bases and 0 bases, there was a span of 13 bases. The CDR3 sequence is 16 residues long. Germline V gene data show CDR1 as LNHNV and CDR2 as YYDKDF (reference sequence). The CDR3 loop reads CATSKLAGDSNQPQHF. CDR3 DNA: TGTGCCACCAGCAAGCTGGCAGGGGATAGCAATCAGCCCCAGCATTTT.

The rearrangement joins TRBV5-6 to TRBJ1-6, with a tentative D call TRBD1 (6 bases). CDR1 is SGHDT, CDR2 YYEEEE, per germline. This CDR3 is 15 amino acids long. V was cut by 4 bases and J by 5 bases, with 13 bases left in between. This CDR3 reads CASSGTQGNNSPLHF. The CDR3 DNA sequence: TGTGCCAGCAGCGGAACACAGGGCAATAATTCACCCCTCCACTTT.

The J gene is TRBJ2-3, the V gene TRBV7-8; 7 positions agree with TRBD2. J was trimmed by 2 bases and V by 3 bases; bases with no gene match: 14. CDR3 length: 18 residues. The germline V gene has CDR1 SGHVS and CDR2 FQNEAQ. The CDR3 DNA follows: TGTGCCAGCAGCTTGCCAGCCGGGAGTCTAGCGGACACAGATACGCAGTATTTT. Translation gives CASSLPAGSLADTDTQYF.

The CDR3 nucleotides are TGTGCCAGTAGTCCCCCGGGGGGGCGAACAGATACGCAGTATTTT. Translated: CASSPPGGRTDTQYF. V gene TRBV19 combines with J gene TRBJ2-3; 8 bases align to TRBD2. Germline CDR1 LNHDA, CDR2 SQIVND (reference sequence). The CDR3 is 15 amino acids. The J segment lost 3 bases and the V segment lost 5 bases, leaving 7 bases of the junction unmatched.

The rearrangement links TRBV10-3 to TRBJ2-3; 8 nucleotides agree with TRBD2. This CDR3 comprises 15 residues. V lost 3 bases and J lost 6; bases outside the gene matches: 8. CDR1 and CDR2 from the germline V gene are ENHRY and SYGVKD. This chain's CDR3 is CAISETGLADDTQYF. In DNA, the CDR3 is TGTGCCATCAGTGAAACAGGACTAGCTGATGATACGCAGTATTTT.

The rearrangement uses TRBV12-3 or TRBV12-4 and TRBJ1-1; D remains ambiguous. The CDR3 sequence is 12 residues long. The V end was cut by 1 base, the J end by 7 bases, with 7 bases between. CDR3 amino acids: CASSLVPYEAFF. The CDR3 nucleotides are TGTGCCAGCAGTTTAGTCCCCTATGAAGCTTTCTTT.

The CDR3 region is CSVEDMRATNEKLFF. For the CDR3, the DNA is TGCAGCGTTGAAGATATGCGAGCAACTAATGAAAAACTGTTTTTT. This chain uses TRBV29-1 with TRBJ1-4; unclear D gene. The length of the CDR3 is 15 residues. The germline V and J ends were trimmed by 0 bases and 0 bases, with 8 bases remaining between them. Germline V gene lookup returns CDR1 SQVTM and CDR2 ANQGSEA.

The V and J genes are TRBV19 and TRBJ2-1, with a weak D call TRBD2 (6 bases). The ends were cut back, 5 bases at V and 2 bases at J, with 13 bases in the middle. In germline, CDR1 is LNHDA, CDR2 SQIVND (reference sequence). The CDR3 has 15 residues. CDR3 in DNA: TGTGCCAGTAGTTGGGTGGCGGGGCCCTACAATGAGCAGTTCTTC. This encodes CASSWVAGPYNEQFF. Looking up the rest from reference TRBV19 and TRBJ2-1 gives the full variable domain: DGGITQSPKYLFRKEGQNVTLSCEQNLNHDAMYWYRQDPGQGLRLIYYSQIVNDFQKGDIAEGYSVSREKKESFPLTVTSAQKNPTAFYLCASSWVAGPYNEQFFGPGTRLTVL.

The chain employs TRBV28 and TRBJ2-6, with a weak D call TRBD1 (6 bases). Germline loops: CDR1 MDHEN, CDR2 SYDVKM. The V end lost 2 bases, the J end lost 1 base, and 12 bases lay between the germline ends. The CDR3 loop spans 17 amino acids. The CDR3 DNA follows: TGTGCCAGCAGTTTACAGGGGTTTAAGTCTGGGGCCAACGTCCTGACTTTC. It translates to CASSLQGFKSGANVLTF.

The chain employs TRBV2 and TRBJ1-2, with D possibly being TRBD1 (5 bases). The CDR3 is 12 amino acids. V gave up 3 bases and J gave up 4 bases, with 6 bases separating them. The germline V gene has CDR1 SNHLY and CDR2 FYNNEI. The CDR3 here is CASSDQGYGYTF. In DNA form, the CDR3 reads TGTGCCAGCAGTGACCAGGGCTATGGCTACACCTTC.

The chain joins TRBV19 to TRBJ2-5, with TRBD1 matching 8 bases. Trimming cost V 5 bases and J 5 bases; bases outside gene matches: 10. Germline CDR1 and CDR2: LNHDA and SQIVND (reference sequence). The length of the CDR3 is 15 residues. This CDR3 is CASSGTGGGRETQYF. The CDR3 DNA reads TGTGCCAGTAGTGGGACAGGAGGAGGCCGGGAGACCCAGTACTTC.

The chain links TRBV7-9 to TRBJ2-3; 13 bases map to TRBD2. V was clipped by 4 bases and J by 3 bases; unmatched bases: 1. This CDR3 comprises 15 residues. The germline gives CDR1 SEHNR, CDR2 FQNEAQ (reference sequence). This CDR3 reads CASSSTSGRTDTQYF. In DNA form, the CDR3 reads TGTGCCAGCAGCTCGACTAGCGGGAGGACAGATACGCAGTATTTT.

The J gene is TRBJ2-1, the V gene TRBV5-1, with D maybe TRBD2 (6 bases). The CDR3 sequence is 15 residues long. CDR1 SGHRS and CDR2 YFSETQ come from the germline V gene. V was shortened by 1 base and J by 3 bases, with 11 bases between the two germline ends. The DNA of the CDR3 is TGCGCCAGCAGCTTGTCGCGGCGGGACTACAATGAGCAGTTCTTC. Protein product: CASSLSRRDYNEQFF.